One and the same sample provided the 17 T cell receptor beta chains below, sequenced in a study of response to subunit inactivated influenza vaccine (dated by TCRdb to 2017 to 2018). The library was produced with RT-PCR. Instrument used: Illumina HiSeq 2500. TCRdb trimmed public reads at Q25 via fastp, called clones via MiXCR and kept in-frame beta chains. Under each unique CDR3 protein, matching rows form one entry showing the most common genes and DNA. Here the sample has about 520,000 distinct CDR3 sequences; approximately 6.9% occur a single time. The ten largest clones represent about 12% of the sample. The sequencing used PBMCs from blood, collected less than 25 months after vaccination. The receptors derive from a man in his fifties or sixties who received an inactivated influenza vaccine. Donor details come from another sample of the same person, matched by shared clones.

This clonotype came up many times. This chain joins TRBV7-2 and TRBJ2-2; the match to TRBD2 covers 9 bases. The V gene's germline CDR1 is SGHTA and CDR2 FQGNSA. The V segment lost 5 bases and the J segment 7 bases; nucleotides outside the gene matches: 5. This CDR3 has 14 residues. CDR3 coding DNA: TGTGCCAGCAGCCAAAGCGGGGGGATCGGGGAGCTGTTTTTT. Protein: CASSQSGGIGELFF. Full variable domain (outside the CDR3, taken from reference TRBV7-2 and TRBJ2-2): GAGVSQSPSNKVTEKGKDVELRCDPISGHTALYWYRQSLGQGLEFLIYFQGNSAPDKSGLPSDRFSAERTGGSVSTLTIQRTQQEDSAVYLCASSQSGGIGELFFGEGSRLTVL.

This clonotype was picked up a small number of times. This chain joins TRBV4-3 and TRBJ1-2; D is undetermined. CDR1 is LGHNA and CDR2 is YSLEER in the germline V gene. Trimming took 4 bases from V and 7 from J, leaving 19 bases between them. This CDR3 is 15 amino acids long. Here the CDR3 DNA reads TGCGCCAGCAGCCCCACATGGAAAGGGAGGGTTGGCTACACCTTC. Amino acids: CASSPTWKGRVGYTF.

The V gene is TRBV27, the J gene TRBJ2-1; TRBD2 aligns across 8 bases. Unmatched junction bases numbered 15, after V lost 7 bases and J lost 7 bases. This CDR3 region has 16 residues. Germline CDR1 and CDR2: MNHEY and SMNVEV (reference sequence). In DNA form, the CDR3 reads TGTGCCAGCACCCCCGTGGCCGCGGGAGGAAATAATGAGCAGTTCTTC. This translates into CASTPVAAGGNNEQFF.

The J gene is TRBJ1-4, the V gene TRBV6-1; no reliable D call. CDR1 and CDR2 (germline): MNHNS, SASEGT. There are 12 residues in the CDR3. V lost 7 bases to trimming and J lost 6 bases, with 9 bases between them. The CDR3 reads CASTPGDEKLFF. The CDR3 DNA reads TGTGCCAGCACCCCCGGGGATGAAAAACTGTTTTTT.

The DNA for the CDR3 is TGTGCCAGCAGACAGGTTGGAGAAAAACTGTTTTTT. Residues: CASRQVGEKLFF. The chain employs TRBV6-6 and TRBJ1-4; a weak D match, TRBD1 (5 bases). The CDR3 consists of 12 residues. Trimming took 6 bases from V and 8 from J, leaving 10 bases between them. The germline V gene encodes CDR1 MNHNY and CDR2 SVGAGI (reference sequence).

V gene TRBV15 combines with J gene TRBJ2-5, with 8 bases lining up with TRBD1. The CDR3 contains 15 residues. The germline CDR1 and CDR2 sequences are LNHNV and YYDKDF (reference sequence). The ends lost 3 bases at V and 2 bases at J; junction bases unmatched: 5. The CDR3 region is CATSRGTGKQETQYF. In DNA form, the CDR3 reads TGTGCCACCAGCAGGGGGACAGGAAAACAAGAGACCCAGTACTTC.

This clonotype occurred many times. This chain uses TRBV6-1 with TRBJ1-2; 9 bases line up with TRBD1. The junction had 12 bases not matched to a gene; V was cut back by 6 bases and J by 1 base. The CDR3 runs 17 residues. Per germline, CDR1 MNHNS and CDR2 SASEGT. CDR3 protein: CASRGQGVLSYNYGYTF. In DNA form, the CDR3 reads TGTGCCAGCAGGGGACAGGGAGTCCTCTCTTATAACTATGGCTACACCTTC.

This chain uses TRBV24-1 with TRBJ2-3; D tentatively fits TRBD1 or TRBD2 (5 bases each). Trimming shortened V by 3 bases and J by 1 base, and 10 bases separated the two germline ends. Germline CDR1 KGHDR, CDR2 SFDVKD. CDR3 length: 15 amino acids. In DNA, the CDR3 is TGTGCCACCAGTGATCGGGGACGGGGCACAGATACGCAGTATTTT. Translation gives CATSDRGRGTDTQYF.

This clonotype was seen many times. The chain couples TRBV5-1 to TRBJ2-2; 9 nucleotides agree with TRBD1. Per germline, CDR1 SGHRS and CDR2 YFSETQ. V was clipped by 4 bases and J by 6 bases; unmatched bases: 4. The CDR3 loop spans 14 amino acids. The CDR3 DNA reads TGCGCCAGCAGCGAACAGGGGGCGGCCGGGGAGCTGTTTTTT. Translated: CASSEQGAAGELFF.

The rearrangement uses TRBV27 and TRBJ1-2; TRBD1 agrees at 7 bases. V lost 5 bases to trimming and J lost 7 bases; unmatched junction nucleotides: 7. The CDR3 covers 13 residues. Per germline, CDR1 MNHEY and CDR2 SMNVEV (reference sequence). The CDR3 DNA follows: TGTGCCAGCAGTCCCAGGGGGTCCGGTGGCTACACCTTC. Protein: CASSPRGSGGYTF.

This chain connects TRBV7-9 to TRBJ2-5; the match to TRBD1 covers 7 bases. This CDR3 contains 15 residues. V trimming: 5 bases; J trimming: 4 bases; junction bases outside the gene matches: 10. The germline V gene has CDR1 SEHNR and CDR2 FQNEAQ (reference sequence). CDR3 nucleotide sequence: TGTGCCAGCAGCCCAGCCCGACAGGGCCCAGAGACCCAGTACTTC. It is translated as CASSPARQGPETQYF. Looking up the rest from reference TRBV7-9 and TRBJ2-5 gives the full variable domain: DTGVSQNPRHKITKRGQNVTFRCDPISEHNRLYWYRQTLGQGPEFLTYFQNEAQLEKSRLLSDRFSAERPKGSFSTLEIQRTEQGDSAMYLCASSPARQGPETQYFGPGTRLLVL.

This clonotype was picked up a small number of times. This chain uses TRBV6-1 with TRBJ2-7; possibly TRBD1 or TRBD2 for D (6 bases each). Deletions cut 5 bases from V and 2 bases from J, with 19 bases between. The CDR3 is 16 residues long. Germline V lookup: CDR1 MNHNS, CDR2 SASEGT. Written as DNA, the CDR3 is TGTGCCAGCAGTCCCCATTGGGGGGACAAGACCTACGAGCAGTACTTC. Residues: CASSPHWGDKTYEQYF.

V usage is TRBV7-9 and J usage is TRBJ2-3; maybe TRBD1 (6 bases). This CDR3 is built from 16 residues. The germline V gene encodes CDR1 SEHNR and CDR2 FQNEAQ (reference sequence). V was trimmed by 1 base and J by 4 bases, leaving 15 bases between them. Here the CDR3 reads CASSLVGRQDSDTQYF. The DNA for the CDR3 is TGTGCCAGCAGCTTAGTAGGCAGACAGGATTCAGATACGCAGTATTTT.

This chain links TRBV25-1 with TRBJ2-3; 7 bases are shared with TRBD1. The V gene end was trimmed by 3 bases and the J gene end by 9 bases; junction bases not matched to a gene: 18. The CDR3 has 17 residues. Germline loops: CDR1 MGHDK, CDR2 SYGVNS. CDR3 sequence reads: CASSEVKRGRLVDTQYF. In nucleotides, the CDR3 is TGTGCCAGCAGTGAGGTTAAAAGGGGGCGCTTGGTCGACACGCAGTATTTT.

This rearrangement joins TRBV12-3 or TRBV12-4 to TRBJ1-4; the D is unclear. V dropped 1 base and J dropped 6 bases, with 9 bases sitting between them. This CDR3 spans 14 amino acids. CDR3 loop: CASSLGPRDEKLFF. The CDR3 DNA reads as TGTGCCAGCAGTTTAGGGCCACGGGATGAAAAACTGTTTTTT.

The sample holds many counts of this clonotype. The chain carries TRBV4-1 and TRBJ2-3, with a weak D call TRBD1 (6 bases). From germline, CDR1 is MGHRA and CDR2 YSYEKL. The CDR3 loop spans 16 amino acids. The V gene lost 1 base and the J gene lost 2 bases, with 13 bases spanning the gap. CDR3 region: CASSQVTRDTTDTQYF. CDR3 nucleotides: TGCGCCAGCAGCCAAGTTACCCGGGACACCACAGATACGCAGTATTTT.

The chain joins TRBV5-1 to TRBJ2-7; 9 positions match TRBD2. This CDR3 region has 18 residues. V lost 2 bases and J lost 0; bases outside the gene matches: 12. Germline values: CDR1 SGHRS, CDR2 YFSETQ. CDR3 DNA sequence: TGCGCCAGCAGCTTAGGTAGCGGGGGAGTACCGAGCTCCTACGAGCAGTACTTC. This encodes CASSLGSGGVPSSYEQYF.